A single T cell receptor beta chain is shown here with its context. What it binds is not known. The method was immunoSEQ multiplex PCR; TCRdb's version includes in-frame clones alone and lacks a portion of them. The sample carries about 130,000 clones, roughly 84% recorded once. The data originate from a study of T cell responses to AZD1222 COVID-19 vaccine. Trimming cost V 3 bases and J 7 bases, with 13 bases left between them. Germline lookup yields CDR1 MNHEY and CDR2 SMNVEV (reference sequence). This CDR3 is 14 amino acids long. Study-wide results and limits: Spike-specific TCR repertoires showed rising breadth and depth after two AZD1222 doses. A mostly white British donor set with more females was recruited, and clonal diversity was possibly underestimated. Repertoires were obtained only post-peak T cell response. Targeting of unmutated variant regions was reportedly seen in nearly half of spike-specific TCRs.

The TCR comes from an adult in good health. The specimen comprised peripheral blood, sampled on day 0 of AZD1222 vaccination. V is TRBV27 and J is TRBJ2-1; D is undetermined. The CDR3 bases are TGTGCCAGCAGTTTTCGAACCCCCGGGAATGAGCAGTTCTTC. This translates into CASSFRTPGNEQFF.